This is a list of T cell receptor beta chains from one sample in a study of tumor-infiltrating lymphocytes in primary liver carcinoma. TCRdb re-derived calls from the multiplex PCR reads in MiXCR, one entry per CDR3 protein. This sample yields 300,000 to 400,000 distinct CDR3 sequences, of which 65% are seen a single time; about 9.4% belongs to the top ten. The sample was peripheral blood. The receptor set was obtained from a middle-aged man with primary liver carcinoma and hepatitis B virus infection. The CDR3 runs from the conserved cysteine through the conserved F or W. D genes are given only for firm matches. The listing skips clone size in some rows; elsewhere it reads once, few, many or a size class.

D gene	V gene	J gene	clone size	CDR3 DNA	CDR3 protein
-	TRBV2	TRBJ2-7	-	TGTGCCAGCAGTTCCGGTCAGGGAATGTATTCCTACGAGCAGTACTTC	CASSSGQGMYSYEQYF
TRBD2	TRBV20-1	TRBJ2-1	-	TGCAGTGCTCATGGGACTAGCGGATACAATGAGCAGTTCTTC	CSAHGTSGYNEQFF
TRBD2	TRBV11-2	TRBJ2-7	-	TGTGCCAGCAGCTCCGGGAGGTCTAGCGGGATACACTACGAGCAGTACTTC	CASSSGRSSGIHYEQYF
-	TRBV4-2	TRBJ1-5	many	TGTGCCAGCAGCCGGGAAGGACAGCCCAATCAGCCCCAGCATTTT	CASSREGQPNQPQHF
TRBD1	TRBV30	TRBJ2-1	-	TGTGCCAGACGGGACAGGGCCTACAATGAGCAGTTCTTC	CARRDRAYNEQFF
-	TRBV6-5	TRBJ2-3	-	TGTGTCAGCAGTTACTCCTACCAGGGCACAGATACGCAGTATTTT	CVSSYSYQGTDTQYF
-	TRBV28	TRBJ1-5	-	TGTGCCAGCACCATGACAATGAGATATCAGCCCCAGCATTTT	CASTMTMRYQPQHF
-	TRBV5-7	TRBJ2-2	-	TGTGCCAGCAGCCCCCCCGGGACACCAACCGGGGAGCTGTTTTTT	CASSPPGTPTGELFF
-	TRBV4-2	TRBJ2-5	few	TGTGCCAGCAGCCAACACGGTGCTCGTCAGCGATCCCAAGAGACCCAGTACTTC	CASSQHGARQRSQETQYF
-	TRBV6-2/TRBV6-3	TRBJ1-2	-	TGTGCCAGCAGTTGGGAGCATAACTATGACTACACCTTC	CASSWEHNYDYTF
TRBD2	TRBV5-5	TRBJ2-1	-	TGTGCCAGCAGCTTCATCGAGTGGACTAGTGGAAGCCGGAATGAGCAGTTCTTC	CASSFIEWTSGSRNEQFF
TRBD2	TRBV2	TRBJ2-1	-	TGTGCCAGCAGCGAGGCGGGAGGCTACAATGAGCAGTTCTTC	CASSEAGGYNEQFF
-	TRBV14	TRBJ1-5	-	TGTGCCAGCATCCAAGATGGGCGGGCTCATCAGCCCCAGCATTTT	CASIQDGRAHQPQHF
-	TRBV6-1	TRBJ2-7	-	TGTGCCAGCATCCCTACCCCCCCGGAAAGGTACGAGCAGTACTTC	CASIPTPPERYEQYF
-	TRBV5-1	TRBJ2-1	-	TGCGCCAGCAGCTTGGTTCTGAATGACCAGTTCTTC	CASSLVLNDQFF
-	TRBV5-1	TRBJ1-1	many	TGTGCCAGCAGTCTCGGGACCGCGAACACTGAAGCTTTCTTT	CASSLGTANTEAFF
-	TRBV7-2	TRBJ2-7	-	TGTGCCAGCAGCTTAAATACTTACGAGCAGTACTTC	CASSLNTYEQYF
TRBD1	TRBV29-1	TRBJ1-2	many	TGCAGCGTGGACAGGGGGCGCGATGGCTATGGCTACACCTTC	CSVDRGRDGYGYTF
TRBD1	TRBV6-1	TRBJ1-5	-	TGTGCCAGTGAACAGGGGGATGGTCAAGGGCCCCAGCATTTT	CASEQGDGQGPQHF
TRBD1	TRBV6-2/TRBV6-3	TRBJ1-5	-	TGTGCCAGCAACCTCCGGACAGGGACGTCGAATCAGCCCCAGCATTTT	CASNLRTGTSNQPQHF
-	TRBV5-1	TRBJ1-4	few	TGCGCCAGCAGCTTGCAGGGTAATGAAAAACTGTTTTTT	CASSLQGNEKLFF
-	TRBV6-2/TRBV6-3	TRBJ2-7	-	TGTGCCAGCAGTTTGGGACCCCAAGCCTACGAGCAGTGCTTC	CASSLGPQAYEQCF
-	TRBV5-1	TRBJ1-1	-	TGCGCCAGCAGCTTGGATGGGACAAGGACTGAAGCTTCCTTT	CASSLDGTRTEASF
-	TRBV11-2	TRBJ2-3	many	TGTGCCAGCAGCTTCTGGCGGGACAATACGCAGTATTTT	CASSFWRDNTQYF
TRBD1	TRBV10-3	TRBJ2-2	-	TGTGCCATCAGTGAGGAACAGGGGGACACCGGGAAGCTGTTTTTT	CAISEEQGDTGKLFF
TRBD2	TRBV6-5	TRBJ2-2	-	TGTGCCACTTACTCCGGACTAGTTATCGGGGACCTGTTTTTT	CATYSGLVIGDLFF
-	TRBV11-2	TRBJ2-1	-	TGTGCCAGCAGCCAGCTGGAGGAAGAGGACAATGAGCAGTTCTTC	CASSQLEEEDNEQFF
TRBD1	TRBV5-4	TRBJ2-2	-	TGTGCCAGCAGCATCCAGGGGGCGGGCACCCGGGAGCTGTTTTTT	CASSIQGAGTRELFF
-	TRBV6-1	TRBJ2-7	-	TGTGCCAGCAGTGGACTACTAGCGCAAGGGGGCGAGCAGTACTTC	CASSGLLAQGGEQYF
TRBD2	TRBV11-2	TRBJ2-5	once	TGTGCCAGCAGCTTCAGCGGGGGACATGAGACCCACTACTTC	CASSFSGGHETHYF
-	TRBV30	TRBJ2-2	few	TGTGCCTGGAGATCCAAACAGGGTTTTGTTTCCGGGGAGCTGTTTTTT	CAWRSKQGFVSGELFF
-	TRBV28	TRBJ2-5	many	TGTGCCAGCAGTTTATGGCAGGGAGCAAGGGAGACCCAGTACTTC	CASSLWQGARETQYF
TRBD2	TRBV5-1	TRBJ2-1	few	TGCGCCAGCAGCTTGGAGACTAGCGGGGCCTACAATGAGCAGTTCTTC	CASSLETSGAYNEQFF
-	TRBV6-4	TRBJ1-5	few	TGTGCCGGGGGTAGGAGTCAGAATCAGCCCCAGCATTTT	CAGGRSQNQPQHF
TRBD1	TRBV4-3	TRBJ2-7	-	TGTGCCAGCAGCCAAGGGACAGGGGGCTCCTACGAGCACTACTTC	CASSQGTGGSYEHYF
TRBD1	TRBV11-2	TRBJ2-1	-	TGTGCCAGCAGCTTTGGGCCTTCCGGGACAGGGCCTTACAACGAGCAGTTCTTC	CASSFGPSGTGPYNEQFF
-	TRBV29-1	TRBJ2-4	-	TGCAGCGTCCGGGACGCCCTAACCAAAAACATTCAGTACTTC	CSVRDALTKNIQYF
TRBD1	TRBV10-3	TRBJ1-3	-	TGTGCCATCGCCCAGACAGGGGCAGGAAACACCATATATTTT	CAIAQTGAGNTIYF
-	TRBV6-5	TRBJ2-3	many	TGTGCCAGCATCCCTCCGGGGGCGGATACGCAGTATTTT	CASIPPGADTQYF